The rows below give T cell receptor beta chains drawn from one sample of a study of cytomegalovirus exposure and HLA in healthy donors. Clones were sequenced by immunoSEQ multiplex PCR, and TCRdb holds only the in-frame ones, with some missing. The sample yields 100,000 or so clones, approximately 73% seen once. The sequenced sample was PBMCs. The source is a man between 40 and 49 years old in good health and CMV-seronegative. CDR3s include the opening cysteine and the closing phenylalanine or tryptophan. The D gene is left open where the match is weak. Rows give clone size only sometimes, using once, few, many, or a class for an expanded clone.

TRBJ2-7 | TRBV5-6 | - | - | 10 | CASSSNRVGF | TGTGCCAGCAGCTCTAACAGGGTGGGCTTC
TRBJ2-7 | TRBV27 | - | - | 15 | CASSLHSGYSYEQYF | TGTGCCAGCAGCCTTCATAGCGGATACTCCTACGAGCAGTACTTC
TRBJ2-7 | TRBV9 | TRBD2 | few | 16 | CASSPNWGLAGYEQYF | TGTGCCAGCAGCCCTAATTGGGGACTAGCGGGGTACGAGCAGTACTTC
TRBJ1-2 | TRBV4-1 | - | - | 15 | CASSQVLDLMRGYTF | TGCGCCAGCAGCCAAGTCCTGGACTTAATGCGTGGCTACACCTTC
TRBJ2-1 | TRBV5-1 | TRBD2 | - | 17 | CASTFWGSSGTYNEQFF | TGCGCCAGCACCTTTTGGGGCTCTAGCGGTACCTACAATGAGCAGTTCTTC
TRBJ2-5 | TRBV7-6 | TRBD2 | - | 16 | CASSSFPGLAGGTQYF | TGTGCCAGCAGCTCCTTCCCGGGACTAGCGGGGGGGACCCAGTACTTC
TRBJ1-1 | TRBV5-1 | - | - | 13 | CASSPQADTEAFF | TGCGCCAGCAGCCCCCAAGCGGACACTGAAGCTTTCTTT
TRBJ2-5 | TRBV5-1 | - | - | 15 | CASSLGTALQETQYF | TGCGCCAGCAGCTTGGGGACAGCGCTCCAAGAGACCCAGTACTTC
TRBJ2-1 | TRBV2 | TRBD2 | - | 16 | CASSPSPRGGWNEQFF | TGTGCCAGCAGTCCTTCTCCGCGGGGGGGTTGGAATGAGCAGTTCTTC
TRBJ1-1 | TRBV11-2 | - | - | 15 | CASSLVRGPNTEAFF | TGCGCCAGCAGCTTAGTCAGGGGCCCGAACACTGAAGCTTTCTTT
TRBJ2-1 | TRBV5-1 | - | once | 14 | CASSLLGTYNEQFF | TGCGCCAGCAGCTTGTTGGGGACATACAATGAGCAGTTCTTC
TRBJ2-1 | TRBV10-3 | TRBD1 | - | 15 | CAISEGTDYFGEQFF | TGTGCCATCAGTGAAGGGACAGACTACTTCGGTGAGCAGTTCTTC
TRBJ2-1 | TRBV5-4 | TRBD1 | medium-sized | 12 | CATGTDHNEQFF | TGTGCCACCGGGACAGACCACAATGAGCAGTTCTTC
TRBJ2-1 | TRBV5-1 | - | - | 12 | CASSLMGDEQFF | TGCGCCAGCAGCTTGATGGGAGATGAGCAGTTCTTC
TRBJ1-1 | TRBV30 | TRBD1 | - | 17 | CAWLPGQRLYYGTEAFF | TGTGCCTGGCTTCCGGGACAGAGGCTCTATTATGGCACTGAAGCTTTCTTT
TRBJ2-5 | TRBV29-1 | - | - | 14 | CSVGVSGFQETQYF | TGCAGCGTTGGGGTTAGCGGCTTCCAAGAGACCCAGTACTTC
TRBJ2-5 | TRBV2 | - | - | 15 | CASIEGGELPETQYF | TGTGCCAGCATCGAAGGCGGGGAGCTCCCCGAGACCCAGTACTTC
TRBJ2-5 | TRBV2 | - | - | 13 | CASSVGARETQYF | TGTGCCAGCAGTGTGGGGGCGCGGGAGACCCAGTACTTC
TRBJ1-6 | TRBV7-6 | TRBD1 | - | 19 | CASSLSTGYGVSYNSPLHF | TGTGCCAGCAGCTTATCGACAGGGTACGGGGTCTCCTATAATTCACCCCTCCACTTT
TRBJ1-6 | TRBV6-5 | TRBD1 | few | 16 | CASSYQGTASNSPLHF | TGTGCCAGCAGTTACCAGGGGACAGCCTCTAATTCACCCCTCCACTTT
TRBJ2-7 | TRBV5-1 | - | once | 16 | CASSPNLGGGGYEQYF | TGCGCCAGCAGCCCCAACCTCGGGGGTGGTGGCTACGAGCAGTACTTC
TRBJ2-3 | TRBV5-6 | - | few | 13 | CASSFFATDTQYF | TGTGCCAGCAGCTTTTTTGCGACAGATACGCAGTATTTT
TRBJ2-1 | TRBV6-1 | TRBD1 | - | 14 | CASSVLQGYNEQFF | TGTGCCAGCAGTGTCCTACAGGGGTACAATGAGCAGTTCTTC
TRBJ2-6 | TRBV5-4 | - | - | 16 | CASSIRRYSGANVLTF | TGTGCCAGCAGTATTCGGAGGTACTCTGGGGCCAACGTCCTGACTTTC
TRBJ2-3 | TRBV21-1 | - | - | 18 | CASSSWGLAGISMDTQYF | TGTGCCAGCAGCAGTTGGGGACTAGCGGGGATATCCATGGATACGCAGTATTTT
TRBJ1-1 | TRBV5-1 | - | - | 15 | CASSLGSQVGTEAFF | TGCGCCAGCAGCTTGGGGTCACAGGTGGGGACTGAAGCTTTCTTT
TRBJ2-3 | TRBV6-4 | TRBD2 | - | 15 | CASSVASGGPDTQYF | TGTGCCAGCAGTGTCGCTAGCGGGGGGCCCGATACGCAGTATTTT
TRBJ2-4 | TRBV19 | TRBD1 | - | 15 | CASSTLGTGGNIQYF | TGTGCCAGTAGCACCCTAGGGACAGGGGGCAACATTCAGTACTTC